These 12 T cell receptor beta chains came from one sample sequenced in a study of CD4 T cells in relation to SARS-CoV-2 and coronaviruses. Measured with immunoSEQ multiplex PCR; TCRdb has only the in-frame clones, and not every one. The profile shows roughly 16,000 clones, roughly 80% of them singletons. Their antigens are not known. The unexposed donors gave CD4+ T cells in about 2010-2018, prior to COVID-19. CD4+ T cells were isolated from the cells after roughly 11 days of culture. The sample taken for sequencing was CD4+ T cells from PBMCs, cultured in vitro. These receptors came from a human donor in good health.

V usage is TRBV27 and J usage is TRBJ2-5; 9 nucleotides line up with TRBD1. Germline V gene data show CDR1 as MNHEY and CDR2 as SMNVEV (reference sequence). The trim removed 3 bases at V and 4 bases at J, leaving 6 bases unmatched. This CDR3 has 15 residues. The CDR3 protein is CASSLLGQGPETQYF. CDR3 coding DNA: TGTGCCAGCAGTTTGTTGGGACAGGGCCCAGAGACCCAGTACTTC.

The V gene is TRBV5-1, the J gene TRBJ2-5; TRBD2 agrees at 7 bases. V lost 6 bases, J lost 5 bases, and 4 bases stayed unmatched. Germline CDR1 SGHRS, CDR2 YFSETQ. The CDR3 extends over 12 amino acids. In nucleotides, the CDR3 is TGCGCCAGCACGAGCGGGACTGAGACCCAGTACTTC. Translating it yields CASTSGTETQYF.

J is TRBJ2-7 and V is TRBV5-1, with TRBD2 matching over 9 bases. Trimming at V came to 4 bases and at J to 5 bases, leaving 7 bases not matched to a gene. Looked up from germline, CDR1 is SGHRS and CDR2 is YFSETQ. This CDR3 comprises 14 residues. CDR3: CASSPGTSRNEQYF. DNA of the CDR3: TGCGCCAGCAGCCCCGGGACTAGCCGGAACGAGCAGTACTTC.

The chain is built from TRBV4-1 and TRBJ1-2, with D hard to call. Trimming took 3 bases from V and 2 from J, leaving 16 bases between them. There are 16 residues in the CDR3. Germline CDR1 is MGHRA and CDR2 is YSYEKL. The CDR3 DNA sequence: TGCGCCAGCAGCCAGGAAAGGACCGCTAACAACTATGGCTACACCTTC. Its translation: CASSQERTANNYGYTF.

V gene TRBV19 combines with J gene TRBJ2-1, with D perhaps assigned TRBD1 or TRBD2 (5 bases each). The germline gives CDR1 LNHDA, CDR2 SQIVND (reference sequence). V was pared by 4 bases and J by 7 bases, with 23 bases between. This CDR3 has 17 residues. The CDR3 is CASSRSRDHGVYNEQFF. CDR3 bases: TGTGCCAGTAGTAGGAGCCGGGACCATGGGGTGTATAATGAGCAGTTCTTC.

The chain carries TRBV15 and TRBJ2-5; either TRBD1 or TRBD2 may fit D (6 bases each). CDR1 LNHNV and CDR2 YYDKDF come from the germline V gene (reference sequence). The CDR3 is 12 amino acids. Trimming removed 6 bases from V and 10 bases from J, with 15 bases in between. The CDR3 spells CATSTGPGDQYF. For the CDR3, the DNA is TGTGCCACCAGTACAGGGCCGGGGGACCAGTACTTC. The full variable domain, its missing parts supplied by reference TRBV15 and TRBJ2-5, is DAMVIQNPRYQVTQFGKPVTLSCSQTLNHNVMYWYQQKSSQAPKLLFHYYDKDFNNEADTPDNFQSRRPNTSFCFLDIRSPGLGDTAMYLCATSTGPGDQYFGPGTRLLVL.

The V gene is TRBV7-9, the J gene TRBJ1-5; D possibly corresponds to TRBD1 (5 bases). Trimming cost V 1 base and J 14 bases, with 15 bases left between them. The CDR3 extends over 13 amino acids. CDR1 is SEHNR and CDR2 is FQNEAQ in the germline V gene (reference sequence). The CDR3 DNA sequence: TGTGCCAGCAGCTTAGTTGGGGGAAACGAGAAGCATTTT. Translated: CASSLVGGNEKHF.

V gene TRBV7-2 combines with J gene TRBJ2-3; D uncertain. The CDR3 is 15 amino acids. Trimming shortened V by 0 bases and J by 2 bases, and 9 bases separated the two germline ends. Germline V CDR1 and CDR2: SGHTA, FQGNSA. DNA of the CDR3: TGTGCCAGCAGCTTAGCTACCGAGTCCACAGATACGCAGTATTTT. This sequence encodes CASSLATESTDTQYF. Looking up the rest from reference TRBV7-2 and TRBJ2-3 gives the full variable domain: GAGVSQSPSNKVTEKGKDVELRCDPISGHTALYWYRQSLGQGLEFLIYFQGNSAPDKSGLPSDRFSAERTGGSVSTLTIQRTQQEDSAVYLCASSLATESTDTQYFGPGTRLTVL.

This chain joins TRBV6-5 and TRBJ1-5; D not certain. Germline V gives CDR1 MNHEY, CDR2 SVGAGI. Trimming removed 4 bases from V and 3 bases from J, with 13 bases in between. This CDR3 has 15 amino acids. The CDR3 here is CASSSPWEDNQPQHF. The CDR3 coding sequence is TGTGCCAGCAGTTCCCCCTGGGAGGACAATCAGCCCCAGCATTTT.

This clone has only a few counts. The chain couples TRBV30 to TRBJ1-5; 7 bases fit TRBD1. Unmatched junction bases numbered 11, after V lost 2 bases and J lost 7 bases. CDR1 and CDR2 (germline): GTSNPN, SVGIG (reference sequence). The CDR3 loop spans 15 amino acids. The CDR3 bases are TGTGCCTGGAGTAGAGCAGGGGGGGTAGGGCAGCCCCAGCATTTT. This sequence encodes CAWSRAGGVGQPQHF.

This rearrangement joins TRBV2 to TRBJ1-5; D is undetermined. V lost 2 bases, J lost 4 bases, and 3 bases lay in between. There are 12 residues in the CDR3. Germline CDR1 and CDR2: SNHLY and FYNNEI. CDR3 DNA sequence: TGTGCCAGCAGTGAACAGAATCAGCCCCAGCATTTT. This gives the protein CASSEQNQPQHF.

This sequence joins TRBV9 and TRBJ2-1, with D maybe TRBD2 (6 bases). V lost 3 bases and J 3 bases, leaving 19 bases between the germline ends. CDR1 is SGDLS and CDR2 is YYNGEE in the germline V gene. The CDR3 runs 17 residues. CDR3 nucleotides: TGTGCCAGCAGCGGCCGGGGGTGGCTAGCTGACTACAATGAGCAGTTCTTC. As protein: CASSGRGWLADYNEQFF.